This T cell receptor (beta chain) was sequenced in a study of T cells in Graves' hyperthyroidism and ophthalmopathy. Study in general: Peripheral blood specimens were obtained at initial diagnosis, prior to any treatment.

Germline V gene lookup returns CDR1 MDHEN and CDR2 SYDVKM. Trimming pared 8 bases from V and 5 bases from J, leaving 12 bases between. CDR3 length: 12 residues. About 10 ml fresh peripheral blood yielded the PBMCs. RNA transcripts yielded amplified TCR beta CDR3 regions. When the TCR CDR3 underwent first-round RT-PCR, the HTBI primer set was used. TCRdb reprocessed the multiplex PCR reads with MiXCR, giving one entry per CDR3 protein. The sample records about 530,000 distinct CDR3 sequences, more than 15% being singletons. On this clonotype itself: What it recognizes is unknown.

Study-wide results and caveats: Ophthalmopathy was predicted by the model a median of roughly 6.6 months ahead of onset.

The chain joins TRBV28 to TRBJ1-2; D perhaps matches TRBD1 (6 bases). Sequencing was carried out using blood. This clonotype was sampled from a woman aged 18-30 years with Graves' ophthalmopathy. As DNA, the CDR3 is TGTGCCAGCGAAAAAGGGGGGTATGGCTACACCTTC. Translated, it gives CASEKGGYGYTF.